This section outlines one T cell receptor (beta chain) sequence together with its context. Its specificity is not known. For sorted subsets, roughly 210 ng DNA per replicate equaled 33,000 or so T cell genomes. Only in-frame clones appear in the TCRdb table, and some are missing; sequencing was by immunoSEQ multiplex PCR. The sample consists of 2 million to 2.5 million clones, about 90% of them appearing once. This record belongs to a study of shared clonotypes between healthy human individuals. The wider study: Plates per donor: three CD4 naive, three CD4 memory, two CD8 naive, one CD8 memory. Study-wide points: Sorted-subset sequencing was shown by rarefaction to be incomplete despite large depth.

This CDR3 contains 15 residues. CDR1 MDHEN and CDR2 SYDVKM come from the germline V gene. V lost 1 base and J 3 bases, leaving 13 bases between the germline ends. Input material: naive CD4+ T cells from PBMCs. Subset in this sample: CD45RA+ positively selected. This receptor was obtained from a man aged 18 to 30 in good health. Some clones in this sample may be carry-over from other donors' samples. V and J are TRBV28 and TRBJ2-7; no firm D call. The CDR3: CASSLYRQVNYEQYF. The DNA for the CDR3 is TGTGCCAGCAGTTTATACCGGCAGGTTAACTACGAGCAGTACTTC.